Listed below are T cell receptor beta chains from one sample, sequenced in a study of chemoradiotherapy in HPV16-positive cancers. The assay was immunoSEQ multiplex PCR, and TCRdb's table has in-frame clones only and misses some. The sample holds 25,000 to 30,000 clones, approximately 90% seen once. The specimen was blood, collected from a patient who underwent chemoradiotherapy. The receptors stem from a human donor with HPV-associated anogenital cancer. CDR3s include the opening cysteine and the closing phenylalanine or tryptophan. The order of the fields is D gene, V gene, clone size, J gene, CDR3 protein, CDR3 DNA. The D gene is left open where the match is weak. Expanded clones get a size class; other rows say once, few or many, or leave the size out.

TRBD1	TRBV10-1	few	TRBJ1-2	CASSTGTGESYTF	TGCGCCAGCAGCACCGGGACAGGGGAGAGCTACACCTTC
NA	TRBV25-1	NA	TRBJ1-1	CASSGYNTEAFF	TGTGCCAGCAGTGGCTATAACACTGAAGCTTTCTTT
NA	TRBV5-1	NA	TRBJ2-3	CASSLAYITDTQYF	TGCGCCAGCAGCTTGGCCTATATCACAGATACGCAGTATTTT
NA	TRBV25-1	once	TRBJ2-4	CASMGAEFIQYF	TGTGCCAGCATGGGCGCCGAATTCATTCAGTACTTC
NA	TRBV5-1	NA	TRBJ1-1	CASTAGGGDTEAFF	TGCGCCAGCACGGCCGGGGGCGGAGACACTGAAGCTTTCTTT
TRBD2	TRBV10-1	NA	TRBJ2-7	CASEREIGYEQYF	TGCGCCAGCGAGCGGGAGATAGGGTACGAGCAGTACTTC
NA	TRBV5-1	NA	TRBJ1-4	CASSFTGPATNEKLFF	TGCGCCAGCAGCTTTACAGGGCCTGCAACTAATGAAAAACTGTTTTTT
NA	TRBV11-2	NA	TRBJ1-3	CASSLDANVRGIGGNTIYF	TGTGCCAGCAGCTTAGACGCTAACGTTAGGGGAATTGGAGGAAACACCATATATTTT
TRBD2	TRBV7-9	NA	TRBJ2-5	CASSSTDTSGETQYF	TGTGCCAGCAGCTCCACAGATACTAGCGGTGAGACCCAGTACTTC
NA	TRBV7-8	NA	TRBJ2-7	CASSLQGSGYEQYF	TGTGCCAGCAGCTTACAAGGCTCAGGCTACGAGCAGTACTTC
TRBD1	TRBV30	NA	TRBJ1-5	CAWSPRDRVSQPQHF	TGTGCCTGGAGTCCCCGGGACAGGGTGAGTCAGCCCCAGCATTTT
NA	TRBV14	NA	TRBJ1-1	CASSPLQGKNTEAFF	TGTGCCAGCAGTCCTTTACAGGGAAAGAACACTGAAGCTTTCTTT
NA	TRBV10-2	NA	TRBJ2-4	CASRYGDALAKNIQYF	TGCGCCAGCAGATACGGGGACGCCCTAGCCAAAAACATTCAGTACTTC
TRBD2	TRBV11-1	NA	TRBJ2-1	CASSLELAGGSRDEQFF	TGTGCCAGCAGCTTAGAACTAGCGGGAGGCTCTAGGGATGAGCAGTTCTTC
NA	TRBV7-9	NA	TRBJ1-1	CASSLFAENTEAFF	TGTGCCAGCAGCTTATTTGCAGAGAACACTGAAGCTTTCTTT
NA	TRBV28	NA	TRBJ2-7	CASSLGWAYEQYF	TGTGCCAGCAGTTTAGGGTGGGCCTACGAGCAGTACTTC
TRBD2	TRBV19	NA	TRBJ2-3	CASTASGSPSTDTQYF	TGTGCCAGTACGGCTAGCGGGAGTCCTAGCACAGATACGCAGTATTTT